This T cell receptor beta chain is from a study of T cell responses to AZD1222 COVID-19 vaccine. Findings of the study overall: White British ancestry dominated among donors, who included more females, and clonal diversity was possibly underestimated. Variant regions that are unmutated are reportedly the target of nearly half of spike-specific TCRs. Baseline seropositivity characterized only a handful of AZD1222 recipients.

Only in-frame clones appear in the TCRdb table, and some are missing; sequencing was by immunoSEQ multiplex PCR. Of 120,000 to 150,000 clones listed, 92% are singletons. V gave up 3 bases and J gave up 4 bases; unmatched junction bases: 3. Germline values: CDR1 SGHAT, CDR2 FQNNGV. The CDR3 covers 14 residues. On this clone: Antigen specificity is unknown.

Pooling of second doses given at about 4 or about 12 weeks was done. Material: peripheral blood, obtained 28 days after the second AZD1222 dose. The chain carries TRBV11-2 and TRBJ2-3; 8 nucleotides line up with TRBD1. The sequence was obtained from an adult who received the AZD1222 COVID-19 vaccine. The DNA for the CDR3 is TGTGCCAGCAGCTTGAACAGGGGGGCAGATACGCAGTATTTT. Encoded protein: CASSLNRGADTQYF. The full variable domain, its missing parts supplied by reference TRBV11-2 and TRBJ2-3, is EAGVAQSPRYKIIEKRQSVAFWCNPISGHATLYWYQQILGQGPKLLIQFQNNGVVDDSQLPKDRFSAERLKGVDSTLKIQPAKLEDSAVYLCASSLNRGADTQYFGPGTRLTVL.